The present TCR beta chain was sequenced within a study of regulatory T cells in long-lasting Graves disease (TCRdb year 2021). The study in broad terms: Antithyroid drugs had been taken for less than 3 months by newly diagnosed Graves' disease patients. This study used TCR sequencing and RNA sequencing of peripheral blood to compare persistent Graves' disease patients against newly diagnosed Graves' disease patients. The study was registered as a clinical trial and conducted in China. TCR sequencing covered roughly 13 persistent and around 20 newly diagnosed Graves' disease patients, around 33 samples in total.

What the authors observed across the whole study: The study examined only peripheral blood because the primary lesion, thyroid tissue, could not be accessed. Only the TCR beta chain was sequenced and analyzed. A larger number of public clonotypes was shared among persistent patients (approximately 3,000) than among newly diagnosed patients (over 850). TRBV28, TRBJ1-2 and TRBJ2-5 were preferentially used in persistent disease, while TRBV20-1 and TRBJ2-1 were favored in newly diagnosed disease. Persistent Graves' disease patients showed lower TCR Shannon entropy and fewer highly expanded clones than newly diagnosed patients, suggesting clonal expansion. The small sample size was acknowledged by the authors as a limitation that may reduce accuracy.

Receptor amplification or capture employed multiplex PCR. Sequencer: Illumina HiSeq 4000. To build TCR beta libraries, CDR3 regions were amplified by Arm-PCR using iRepertoire HTBI primers. PCR products were gel purified before sequencing. From the authors' description of their analysis: A total of around 66 TRBV and approximately 15 TRBJ segments were identified across samples and were used for gene usage analysis of CDR3 amino acid clonotypes. COPE and FqMerger were used to merge filtered high-quality paired reads into contigs. BLAST was used to align contigs to IMGT TRBV, TRBD and TRBJ reference genes, with CDR3 defined following IMGT. Clonotypes above 0.1% frequency were classified as highly expanded clones. Repertoire diversity was measured by Shannon entropy, and V-J evenness by the Gini coefficient. Clonotypes shared by more than one individual were considered public. TCRdb reworked the public reads: Q25 trimming with fastp, MiXCR clone assembly, productive beta chains retained. Rows matching on CDR3 protein sequence are summarized as one entry with the most common DNA and genes. The V and J calls were not made by the authors but by TCRdb's processing. The sample table records some 370,000 distinct CDR3 sequences; 12% of these occur just once. The top ten hold 18% of the sample.

In the paper's terms, the time point label means: newly diagnosed GD, antithyroid drugs for less than 3 months. For both TCR sequencing and RNA sequencing, RNA was extracted from PBMCs using TRIzol. The diagnosis of Graves' disease was made according to American Thyroid Association guidelines. The patients came from an endocrinology department in Xi'an, China. Each patient gave 7.5 to 10 milliliters of peripheral blood, collected in an EDTA anticoagulant tube. Ficoll Paque Plus density gradient separation was used to isolate PBMCs, and no additional T cell sorting was done. An Agilent 2100 Bioanalyzer and agarose gel were used to assess RNA quality, and a NanoDrop 2000 was used to measure RNA concentration. The CDR3 sequence holds 12 residues, the cysteine and phenylalanine included. Only the CDR3 DNA stays, 36 bases, in frame from base 1. V sheds 4 bases and J sheds 9 bases, leaving 10 bases between their ends. As encoded in the germline V gene, CDR1 is SGHTA while CDR2 is FQGNSA.

This clonotype was counted many times. Its binding antigen is unknown. No base quality information exists; no much larger clone differs at one position. These sequences were also reported in another study, on T cells in Graves' hyperthyroidism and ophthalmopathy. The second study's paper adds: Stable Graves' hyperthyroidism was defined as no progression to ophthalmopathy during 18 months of follow-up. The hyperthyroidism patients were between 18 and 65 years old and newly diagnosed, with a disease duration of less than 2 months. The study excluded patients with uncontrolled infections, other autoimmune diseases, pregnancy or lactation. Clinical symptoms, serum thyroxine and TRAb, thyroid ultrasound, and orbital computed tomography formed the basis for the diagnoses. The first round of RT-PCR for the TCR CDR3 was performed with the HTBI primer set and the Qiagen OneStep RT-PCR kit. Blood samples also contained most of the expanded thyroid clonotypes (frequency above 0.001), which suggests that blood repertoires may reflect thyroid immune responses. In cross-validation, a model built on a 13 V-J signature told ophthalmopathy apart from stable hyperthyroidism with approximately 91% sensitivity and about 81% specificity, and in testing the same model reached 80%/75%. In validation, the model predicted progression to ophthalmopathy a median of around 6.5 months before onset, with roughly 68% sensitivity and about 72% specificity. TCR V-J signatures able to tell the groups apart were searched for in a discovery cohort of more than 90 patients, of whom roughly 42 had Graves' ophthalmopathy and around 58 had stable Graves' hyperthyroidism. Whether ophthalmopathy could be predicted prospectively was tested in an independent validation cohort made up of about 20 hyperthyroidism patients plus 17 patients who later progressed to ophthalmopathy. The approximately 97 discovery patients were randomly divided into training and test sets at a 7:3 ratio. In addition, the study compared T-cell repertoires in thyroid tissue and in blood from roughly 6 Graves' hyperthyroidism patients. Following sampling, methimazole starting at 30 mg daily was given to hyperthyroidism patients, and high-dose intravenous methylprednisolone was given to ophthalmopathy patients. A second multiplex PCR round built the libraries, followed by size selection and purification. The libraries were sequenced on an Illumina HiSeq2000 using paired-end 100 bp reads. SOAPnuke was used to process the raw data, with reads discarded if the reads contained adapters or uncalled bases, had a mean Phred below 15, or lacked an exact constant-primer or identifier match. COPE v1.2.5 was used to merge high-quality paired reads, and clonotypes were defined as unique nucleotide sequences. Clonotypes were aligned to IMGT TRBV, TRBD and TRBJ reference segments using MiTCR v1.1. Only V-J combinations with frequency above 0.0001, covering 99.2% of repertoires, were analysed. The TCS score was defined as the ratio of F50 (clonal expansion) to E x V (chaos), calculated using BLOSUM62-based TCRdist between CDR3 peptides within each V-J. Welch's t-statistics and random forest reduced several hundred V-J features to roughly 13, which were used in a naive Bayes classifier (R e1071). No statistical method was used to set the sample size in advance, and investigators knew the group allocation. TCR Vbeta CDR3 sequencing of roughly 140 peripheral blood samples (over 40 ophthalmopathy, around 80 hyperthyroidism and approximately 17 progressor patients) is reported in the paper.

The sequence is built from TRBV7-2 and TRBJ2-1; perhaps TRBD1 is the D gene, with 6 bases matching. Here the sequenced sample was peripheral blood mononuclear cells (PBMCs), taken at new diagnosis, from a patient treated with antithyroid drugs. The TCR comes from a woman younger than 35 with Graves disease. Donor details come from another sample of the same person, matched by shared clones. The CDR3 amino acid sequence is: CASSSRGSEQFF. The DNA sequence is as follows: TGTGCCAGCAGCTCTAGGGGGTCTGAGCAGTTCTTC.